This T cell receptor beta chain comes out of a study of blood T cells in healthy people across ages. The authors ran a second PCR of 7 to 11 cycles using a sample-barcoded 5' primer and a J-beta primer mix. One entry per CDR3 protein, called by TCRdb with MiXCR from the 5' RACE reads. This sample carries 1.5 million to 2 million distinct CDR3 sequences, roughly 27% of them seen once, and the ten largest clones take 7.7%. This clonotype was observed a few times. V was cut by 4 bases and J by 6 bases, with 13 bases left in between. Germline V CDR1 and CDR2: MDHEN, SYDVKM. This CDR3 has 13 residues. The chain links TRBV28 to TRBJ2-7; D gene unclear. The TCR comes from a young woman in good health. The sample taken for sequencing was blood. The DNA of the CDR3 is TGTGCCAGCAGTTACACCGCATGGGGCGAGCAGTACTTC. Translation: CASSYTAWGEQYF.